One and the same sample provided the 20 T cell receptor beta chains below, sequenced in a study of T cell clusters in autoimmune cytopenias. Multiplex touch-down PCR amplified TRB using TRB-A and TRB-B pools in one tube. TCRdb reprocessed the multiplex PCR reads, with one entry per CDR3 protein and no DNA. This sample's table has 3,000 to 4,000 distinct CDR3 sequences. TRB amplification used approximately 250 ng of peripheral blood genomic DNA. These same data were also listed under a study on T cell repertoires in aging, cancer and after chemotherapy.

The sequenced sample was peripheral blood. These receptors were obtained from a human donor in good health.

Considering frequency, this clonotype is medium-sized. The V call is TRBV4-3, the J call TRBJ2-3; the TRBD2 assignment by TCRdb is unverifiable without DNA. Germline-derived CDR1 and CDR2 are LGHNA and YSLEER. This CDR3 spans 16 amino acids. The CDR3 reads CASSQGASGRTDTQYF.

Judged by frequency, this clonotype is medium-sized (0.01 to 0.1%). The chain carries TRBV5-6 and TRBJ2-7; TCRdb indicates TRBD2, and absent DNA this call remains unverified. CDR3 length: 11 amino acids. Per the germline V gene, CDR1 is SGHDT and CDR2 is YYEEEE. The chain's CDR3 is CASRDGYEQYF.

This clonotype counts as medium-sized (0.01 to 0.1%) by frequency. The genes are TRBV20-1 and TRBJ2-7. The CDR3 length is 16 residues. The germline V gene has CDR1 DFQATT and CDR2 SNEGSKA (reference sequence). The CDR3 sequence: CSARDPLAGGLYEQYF.

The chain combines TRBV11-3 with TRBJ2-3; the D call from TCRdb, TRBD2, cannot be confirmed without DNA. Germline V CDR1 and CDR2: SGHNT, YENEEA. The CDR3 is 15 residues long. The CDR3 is CASSLGLAGGDTQYF.

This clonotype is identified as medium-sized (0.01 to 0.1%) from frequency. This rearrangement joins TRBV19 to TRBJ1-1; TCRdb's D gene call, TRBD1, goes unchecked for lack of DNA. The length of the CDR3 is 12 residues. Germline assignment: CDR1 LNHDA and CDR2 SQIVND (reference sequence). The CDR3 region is CASSQGAREAFF.

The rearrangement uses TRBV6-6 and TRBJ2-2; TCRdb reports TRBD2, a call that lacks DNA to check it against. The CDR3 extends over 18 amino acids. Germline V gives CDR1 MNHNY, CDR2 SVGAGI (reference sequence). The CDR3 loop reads CASSYSPGLAGSPGELFF.

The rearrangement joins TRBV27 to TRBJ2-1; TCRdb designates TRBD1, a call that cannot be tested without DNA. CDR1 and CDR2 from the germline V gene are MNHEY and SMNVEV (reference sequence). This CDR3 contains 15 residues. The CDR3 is CASRRGGLQPNEQFF.

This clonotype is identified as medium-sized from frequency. CDR3 amino acids: CASSSLQGVAGQPYEQYF. The V gene is TRBV11-2, the J gene TRBJ2-7; with no DNA, the TCRdb D assignment of TRBD1 cannot be verified. The CDR3 loop spans 18 amino acids. CDR1 and CDR2 from the germline V gene are SGHAT and FQNNGV. Full variable domain (outside the CDR3, taken from reference TRBV11-2 and TRBJ2-7): EAGVAQSPRYKIIEKRQSVAFWCNPISGHATLYWYQQILGQGPKLLIQFQNNGVVDDSQLPKDRFSAERLKGVDSTLKIQPAKLEDSAVYLCASSSLQGVAGQPYEQYFGPGTRLTVT.

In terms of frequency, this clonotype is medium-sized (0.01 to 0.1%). CDR3 amino acids: CASSVDRGGNEQFF. The genes are TRBV19 and TRBJ2-1; TCRdb's D call, TRBD1, is unchecked because there is no DNA. The CDR3 length is 14 residues. Looked up from germline, CDR1 is LNHDA and CDR2 is SQIVND (reference sequence). Full variable domain (outside the CDR3, taken from reference TRBV19 and TRBJ2-1): DGGITQSPKYLFRKEGQNVTLSCEQNLNHDAMYWYRQDPGQGLRLIYYSQIVNDFQKGDIAEGYSVSREKKESFPLTVTSAQKNPTAFYLCASSVDRGGNEQFFGPGTRLTVL.

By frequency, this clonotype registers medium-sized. The CDR3 sequence: CASSKGQGAGETQYF. This rearrangement joins TRBV11-1 to TRBJ2-5; TCRdb gives TRBD1 as the D gene, but with no DNA this cannot be confirmed. From germline, CDR1 is SGHAT and CDR2 FQDESV (reference sequence). The CDR3 spans 15 residues.

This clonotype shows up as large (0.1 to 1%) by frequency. CDR3 amino acids: CASSSGPDGYTF. The J gene is TRBJ1-2, the V gene TRBV7-6. CDR1 and CDR2 (germline): SGHVS, FNYEAQ. The CDR3 has 12 residues.

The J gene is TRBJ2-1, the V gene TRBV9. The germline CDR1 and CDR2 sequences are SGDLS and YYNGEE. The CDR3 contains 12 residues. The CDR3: CASSVAENEQFF.

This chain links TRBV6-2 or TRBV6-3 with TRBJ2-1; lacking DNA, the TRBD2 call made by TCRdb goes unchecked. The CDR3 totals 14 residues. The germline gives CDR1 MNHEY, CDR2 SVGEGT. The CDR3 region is CASSRGREYNEQFF.

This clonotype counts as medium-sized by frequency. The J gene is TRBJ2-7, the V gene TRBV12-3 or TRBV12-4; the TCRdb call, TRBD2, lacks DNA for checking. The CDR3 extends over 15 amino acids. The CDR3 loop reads CASGPTSGRAGEQYF.

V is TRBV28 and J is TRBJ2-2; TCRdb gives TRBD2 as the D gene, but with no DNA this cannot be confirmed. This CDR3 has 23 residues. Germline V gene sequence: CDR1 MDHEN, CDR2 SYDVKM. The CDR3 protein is CASSPVLGTSPGLAGFRIGELFF.

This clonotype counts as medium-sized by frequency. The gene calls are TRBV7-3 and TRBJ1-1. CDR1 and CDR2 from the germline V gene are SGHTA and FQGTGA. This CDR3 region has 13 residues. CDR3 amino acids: CASSSRKGTEAFF.

CDR3 protein: CASSFLLGPPYEQYF. V and J are TRBV5-1 and TRBJ2-7; checking the TCRdb D call of TRBD2 is not possible without DNA. Germline V CDR1 and CDR2: SGHRS, YFSETQ. The CDR3 runs 15 residues.

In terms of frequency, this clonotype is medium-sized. This CDR3 reads CSARDTQGISYEQYF. The genes are TRBV20-1 and TRBJ2-7; TCRdb names TRBD1, which stays unverified in the absence of DNA. The CDR3 is made up of 15 amino acids. Germline CDR1 and CDR2: DFQATT and SNEGSKA (reference sequence).

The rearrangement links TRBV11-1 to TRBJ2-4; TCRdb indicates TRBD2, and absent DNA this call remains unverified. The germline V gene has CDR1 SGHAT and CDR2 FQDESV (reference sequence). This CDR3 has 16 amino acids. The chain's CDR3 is CASAGGAFSAKNIQYF.

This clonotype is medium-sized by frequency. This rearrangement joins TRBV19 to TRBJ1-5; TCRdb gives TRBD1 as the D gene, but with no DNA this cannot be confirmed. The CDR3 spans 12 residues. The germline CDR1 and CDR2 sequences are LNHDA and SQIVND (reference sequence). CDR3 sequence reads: CASSKWGQPQHF.